This entry lists 3 T cell receptor beta chains sequenced from one sample in a study of CD8+ T cells in alopecia areata. The treatment was: oral pan-JAK inhibitor, 5-10 mg twice daily. Extracted from the samples, RNA was reverse transcribed into cDNA to serve as the sequencing template. Profiled with immunoSEQ multiplex PCR; TCRdb holds only in-frame clones, not every one. The sample yields 150,000 to 200,000 clones, roughly two thirds seen once. Sequenced material: CD4+ T cells sorted from blood, taken at week 4, from a patient treated with tofacitinib. Receptor source: a human donor with alopecia areata.

The J gene is TRBJ1-1, the V gene TRBV20-1; maybe TRBD1 (5 bases). V lost 5 bases, J lost 3 bases, and 7 bases lay in between. This CDR3 contains 11 residues. Germline CDR1 reads DFQATT; CDR2 reads SNEGSKA (reference sequence). Here the CDR3 DNA reads TGCAGTGCTGGGGGATACACTGAAGCTTTCTTT. Its protein is CSAGGYTEAFF.

V usage is TRBV9 and J usage is TRBJ1-1; D remains unclear. V was clipped by 4 bases and J by 3 bases, with 10 bases between them. This CDR3 comprises 13 residues. Per the germline V gene, CDR1 is SGDLS and CDR2 is YYNGEE. CDR3 protein: CASSPPAHTEAFF. The CDR3, as DNA: TGTGCCAGCAGCCCCCCGGCGCACACTGAAGCTTTCTTT.

The chain has TRBV11-2 and TRBJ1-5; TRBD1 aligns across 8 bases. This CDR3 region has 16 residues. Trimming cost V 5 bases and J 2 bases; bases outside gene matches: 8. Germline values: CDR1 SGHAT, CDR2 FQNNGV. CDR3 sequence: CASSRQGAMGNQPQHF. As DNA, the CDR3 is TGTGCCAGCAGCCGTCAGGGGGCGATGGGCAATCAGCCCCAGCATTTT.